The clone carrying this T cell receptor beta chain was observed a few times. Via MiXCR, TCRdb re-called the 5' RACE reads, giving one row per CDR3 protein. The data contain some 1,600,000 distinct CDR3 sequences, around a third of them seen just once; the ten biggest clones take up about 0.25%. The CDR3 is made up of 18 amino acids. V was pared by 2 bases and J by 0 bases, with 17 bases between. Germline assignment: CDR1 SNHLY and CDR2 FYNNEI. This specimen comes from a study of identical twins. This TCR derives from a newborn girl in good health. The chain couples TRBV2 to TRBJ1-5; no reliable D call. Specimen: cord blood. The CDR3 loop is CASSELSRPSFSNQPQHF. The CDR3 DNA sequence: TGTGCCAGCAGTGAATTAAGCAGGCCCTCTTTTAGCAATCAGCCCCAGCATTTT.